Presented here are 18 T cell receptor beta chains from one specimen sequenced in a study of T-cell reconstitution after alpha-beta-depleted transplantation in children. For TCRbeta, the library was prepared with unique molecular identifiers. TCRdb analysed the PCR reads with MiXCR anew, one entry per CDR3 protein. The table lists 900,000 or so distinct CDR3 sequences, 16% of them singletons, with about 4.6% in the top ten. The sample was PBMCs, mostly from graft donor cells, taken 360 days after TCRalphabeta/CD19-depleted stem cell transplant. Receptors originate from a male patient younger than 18 who had a stem cell transplant for acute lymphoblastic leukemia, so the T cells may come from the graft donor.

The chain couples TRBV27 to TRBJ1-2; D is unresolved. Trimming cost V 4 bases and J 8 bases, with 11 bases left between them. CDR1 MNHEY and CDR2 SMNVEV come from the germline V gene (reference sequence). CDR3 length: 12 amino acids. CDR3 bases: TGTGCCAGCAGTTCGTTCCTGGGCGGCTACACCTTC. It encodes CASSSFLGGYTF.

The CDR3 sequence: CASSTRTGDGAFF. DNA of the CDR3: TGTGCCAGCAGCACCCGGACAGGGGACGGAGCTTTCTTT. This rearrangement joins TRBV7-9 to TRBJ1-1; 9 positions agree with TRBD1. The V and J ends lost 5 bases and 10 bases, in that order; junction bases with no gene match: 8. The CDR3 covers 13 residues. Germline V lookup: CDR1 SEHNR, CDR2 FQNEAQ (reference sequence).

This clonotype was seen just once. This rearrangement joins TRBV11-2 to TRBJ1-5; D is unresolved. Germline V gene data show CDR1 as SGHAT and CDR2 as FQNNGV. The CDR3 contains 13 residues. Trimming removed 5 bases at V and 4 bases at J, with 9 bases between. CDR3 bases: TGTGCCAGCAGCCCTACCCTAAATCAGCCCCAGCATTTT. Its translation is CASSPTLNQPQHF. The variable domain in full, completed from reference TRBV11-2 and TRBJ1-5, reads EAGVAQSPRYKIIEKRQSVAFWCNPISGHATLYWYQQILGQGPKLLIQFQNNGVVDDSQLPKDRFSAERLKGVDSTLKIQPAKLEDSAVYLCASSPTLNQPQHFGDGTRLSIL.

This clonotype was recorded a few times. CDR3 sequence (DNA): TGCAGCGTTGGGTGGGCGGTTCAAGAGACCCAGTACTTC. The encoded protein is CSVGWAVQETQYF. The chain carries TRBV29-1 and TRBJ2-5; D unclear. V was cut by 4 bases and J by 2 bases, with 11 bases left in between. There are 13 residues in the CDR3. Germline V lookup: CDR1 SQVTM, CDR2 ANQGSEA.

The DNA for the CDR3 is TGTGCCAGCGAAGGGGGCAGGTTGGATTCACCCCTCCACTTT. It translates to CASEGGRLDSPLHF. The chain has TRBV2 and TRBJ1-6, with 7 bases lining up with TRBD1. The CDR3 totals 14 residues. Germline V lookup: CDR1 SNHLY, CDR2 FYNNEI. Germline trimming cut 8 bases from V and 8 bases from J; bases unmatched to any gene: 9.

This chain joins TRBV7-9 and TRBJ2-1; the match to TRBD2 covers 9 bases. The germline CDR1 and CDR2 sequences are SEHNR and FQNEAQ (reference sequence). This CDR3 comprises 15 residues. Trimming removed 6 bases from V and 7 bases from J; junction bases left unmatched: 10. The CDR3 coding sequence is TGTGCCAGCAGTAAAGTAGCGGGAGCGGGGAATGAGCAGTTCTTC. Its protein product is CASSKVAGAGNEQFF.

This clonotype was observed a few times. This rearrangement joins TRBV29-1 to TRBJ2-7, with 7 bases lining up with TRBD1. Germline CDR1 and CDR2: SQVTM and ANQGSEA. The CDR3 covers 13 residues. The trim removed 7 bases at V and 3 bases at J, leaving 9 bases unmatched. In DNA form, the CDR3 reads TGCAGCGCTGGTCGAGGACAGGACTACGAGCAGTACTTC. Its translation: CSAGRGQDYEQYF.

The sample holds a few counts of this clonotype. This chain uses TRBV27 with TRBJ2-1, with D perhaps TRBD2 (6 bases). The CDR3 spans 16 residues. The V end lost 1 base, the J end lost 1 base, and 11 bases lay between the germline ends. Germline CDR1 is MNHEY and CDR2 is SMNVEV (reference sequence). Here the CDR3 DNA reads TGTGCCAGCAGTTTATTCCCCCTAGCGTCCTACAATGAGCAGTTCTTC. It is translated as CASSLFPLASYNEQFF.

This chain connects TRBV29-1 to TRBJ2-5; D perhaps matches TRBD1 (6 bases). The CDR3 sequence is 15 residues long. Germline lookup yields CDR1 SQVTM and CDR2 ANQGSEA. V was pared by 6 bases and J by 5 bases, with 22 bases between. The CDR3 here is CSVLKVWGPRETQYF. DNA for the CDR3: TGCAGCGTCTTGAAGGTGTGGGGGCCGAGGGAGACCCAGTACTTC.

Only a few counts were recorded for this clonotype. V usage is TRBV10-3 and J usage is TRBJ2-1; 9 bases agree with TRBD2. The germline CDR1 and CDR2 sequences are ENHRY and SYGVKD. V dropped 4 bases and J dropped 7; count of bases not matched to a gene: 8. The CDR3 is 15 amino acids. The CDR3 nucleotides read TGTGCCATCAGTGGATTAGCGGGAGAGTGGAATGAGCAGTTCTTC. This gives the protein CAISGLAGEWNEQFF.

This chain connects TRBV7-7 to TRBJ2-3; 9 positions agree with TRBD1. This CDR3 has 17 amino acids. Germline V gene sequence: CDR1 SSHAT, CDR2 FNYEAQ (reference sequence). V was pared by 5 bases and J by 4 bases, with 13 bases of the junction left unmatched. CDR3 region: CASSPFGQGIPADTQYF. The CDR3 DNA is TGTGCCAGCAGCCCCTTCGGACAGGGGATCCCCGCAGATACGCAGTATTTT.

This chain connects TRBV4-1 to TRBJ2-7, with no clear D. CDR3 length: 12 amino acids. Trimming removed 1 base at V and 7 bases at J, with 8 bases between. CDR1 and CDR2 from the germline V gene are MGHRA and YSYEKL. CDR3 coding DNA: TGCGCCAGCAGCCAAGCGTTCGGGGAGCAGTACTTC. It translates to CASSQAFGEQYF.

CDR3 in DNA: TGCAGCGTTGAACAGGGTATTGGCTACACCTTC. Its protein product is CSVEQGIGYTF. V gene TRBV29-1 combines with J gene TRBJ1-2; TRBD1 is a possible D gene (5 bases). This CDR3 spans 11 amino acids. V dropped 2 bases and J dropped 7 bases, with 8 bases sitting between them. In germline, CDR1 is SQVTM, CDR2 ANQGSEA.

The V gene is TRBV4-1, the J gene TRBJ2-7; TRBD2 agrees at 9 bases. CDR3 size: 16 residues. CDR1 and CDR2 (germline): MGHRA, YSYEKL. V dropped 2 bases and J dropped 2; count of bases not matched to a gene: 7. CDR3 amino acids: CASSQTLAGFTYEQYF. The CDR3 DNA reads TGCGCCAGCAGCCAAACACTAGCGGGCTTTACCTACGAGCAGTACTTC.

The rearrangement links TRBV4-2 to TRBJ2-1; no clear D. V lost 3 bases, J lost 3 bases, and 9 bases lay in between. Germline CDR1 and CDR2: LGHNA and YNFKEQ. CDR3 length: 14 amino acids. CDR3 in DNA: TGTGCCAGCAGCCACTCCGGCCTCTACAATGAGCAGTTCTTC. Protein sequence: CASSHSGLYNEQFF.

The chain uses TRBV13 and TRBJ1-1; the D gene is possibly TRBD1 (6 bases). The CDR3 sequence is 14 residues long. Germline CDR1 and CDR2: PRHDT and FYEKMQ (reference sequence). The V gene lost 1 base and the J gene lost 5 bases, with 11 bases spanning the gap. CDR3 DNA: TGTGCCAGCAGCTTAGAACAGGGTGAAACTGAAGCTTTCTTT. It specifies CASSLEQGETEAFF.

This clonotype occurred a few times. This chain uses TRBV27 with TRBJ2-1; D is unclear. The CDR3 sequence is 14 residues long. CDR1 and CDR2 (germline): MNHEY, SMNVEV (reference sequence). V was clipped by 5 bases and J by 10 bases, with 18 bases between them. The CDR3 DNA reads as TGTGCCAGCAGTATTTCCCGGACGATAGGAGAGCAGTTCTTC. Translation gives CASSISRTIGEQFF.

This chain links TRBV7-8 with TRBJ1-5; 8 positions agree with TRBD1. With 5 bases clipped from V and 3 bases from J, the junction kept 9 bases outside the gene matches. This CDR3 spans 16 amino acids. Germline CDR1 SGHVS, CDR2 FQNEAQ. For the CDR3, the DNA is TGTGCCAGCAGCGTGGACAGGGCGAGTTTCAATCAGCCCCAGCATTTT. As protein: CASSVDRASFNQPQHF.